What follows are 21 T cell receptor beta chains derived from one specimen sequenced in a study of cytomegalovirus exposure and HLA in healthy donors. The PCR ran on 60 Vbeta and 13 Jbeta primers. Produced via immunoSEQ multiplex PCR; TCRdb's table is partial and in-frame only. The profile shows over 85,000 clones, over 60% of them singletons. The sample consisted of PBMCs. The source of these receptors is a young man in good health and CMV-seropositive.

V usage is TRBV2 and J usage is TRBJ2-1; 13 bases agree with TRBD2. CDR3 length: 14 residues. The V segment lost 7 bases and the J segment 6 bases; nucleotides outside the gene matches: 3. Germline lookup yields CDR1 SNHLY and CDR2 FYNNEI. The CDR3 is CASKGTSGANEQFF. The DNA of the CDR3 is TGTGCCAGCAAGGGGACTAGCGGGGCCAATGAGCAGTTCTTC. Full variable domain (rest looked up from reference TRBV2 and TRBJ2-1): EPEVTQTPSHQVTQMGQEVILRCVPISNHLYFYWYRQILGQKVEFLVSFYNNEISEKSEIFDDQFSVERPDGSNFTLKIRSTKLEDSAMYFCASKGTSGANEQFFGPGTRLTVL.

The rearrangement links TRBV6-1 to TRBJ1-5; TRBD1 agrees at 7 bases. Germline V CDR1 and CDR2: MNHNS, SASEGT. This CDR3 comprises 15 residues. The V and J ends lost 1 base and 7 bases, in that order; junction bases with no gene match: 7. CDR3 nucleotides: TGTGCCAGCAGTGAAGTTACGGCCAGGGGGCAGCCCCAGCATTTT. Translation gives CASSEVTARGQPQHF.

This clone was observed a few times. The chain recombines TRBV20-1 with TRBJ1-1; no firm D call. The germline V gene has CDR1 DFQATT and CDR2 SNEGSKA (reference sequence). This CDR3 spans 10 amino acids. Trimming took off 0 bases at V and 8 bases at J, with 4 bases between the two ends. Here the CDR3 reads CSARDLEAFF. For the CDR3, the DNA is TGCAGTGCTAGAGATTTAGAAGCTTTCTTT.

This rearrangement joins TRBV18 to TRBJ1-5; 7 bases agree with TRBD1. Germline lookup yields CDR1 KGHSH and CDR2 LQKENI. J gave up 6 bases and V 6 bases, and 17 bases lay outside the gene matches. This CDR3 region has 17 residues. Here the CDR3 DNA reads TGTGCCAGCTCGCGAACGCCGACAGGGCCACGGGGTCAGCCCCAGCATTTT. Translating it yields CASSRTPTGPRGQPQHF.

The V call is TRBV7-9, the J call TRBJ1-3; 8 positions agree with TRBD1. Germline loops: CDR1 SEHNR, CDR2 FQNEAQ (reference sequence). The CDR3 spans 18 residues. V trimming: 5 bases; J trimming: 2 bases; junction bases outside the gene matches: 14. The CDR3 region is CASSVPPTGVVTGNTIYF. In DNA form, the CDR3 reads TGTGCCAGCAGCGTACCGCCGACAGGGGTGGTGACTGGAAACACCATATATTTT. Full variable domain (missing parts from reference TRBV7-9 and TRBJ1-3): DTGVSQNPRHKITKRGQNVTFRCDPISEHNRLYWYRQTLGQGPEFLTYFQNEAQLEKSRLLSDRFSAERPKGSFSTLEIQRTEQGDSAMYLCASSVPPTGVVTGNTIYFGEGSWLTVV.

The rearrangement uses TRBV28 and TRBJ1-1, with a possible D match to TRBD1 (5 bases). V dropped 6 bases and J dropped 4 bases, with 12 bases sitting between them. This CDR3 spans 13 amino acids. The germline V gene encodes CDR1 MDHEN and CDR2 SYDVKM. Here the CDR3 DNA reads TGTGCCAGCAGCCGACGGGGGGGCACTGAAGCTTTCTTT. Translated: CASSRRGGTEAFF.

The chain employs TRBV30 and TRBJ2-2; TRBD1 is a possible D gene (5 bases). The CDR3 spans 14 residues. Trimming removed 0 bases from V and 7 bases from J, with 12 bases in between. Germline V gene lookup returns CDR1 GTSNPN and CDR2 SVGIG (reference sequence). CDR3 in DNA: TGTGCCTGGAGTGTAAAAGGGGCGGTCGGGGAGCTGTTTTTT. As protein: CAWSVKGAVGELFF.

The chain employs TRBV6-1 and TRBJ1-2; 10 bases are a match to TRBD1. The CDR3 has 19 amino acids. Per the germline V gene, CDR1 is MNHNS and CDR2 is SASEGT. J gave up 5 bases and V 0 bases, and 15 bases lay outside the gene matches. CDR3 nucleotide sequence: TGTGCCAGCAGTGAAGCGCGTTGGGACAGGGGTCCTCTTTCGTATGGCTACACCTTC. It is translated as CASSEARWDRGPLSYGYTF.

The chain is built from TRBV19 and TRBJ2-7; perhaps TRBD1 as D (5 bases). Trimming pared 4 bases from V and 0 bases from J, leaving 10 bases between. In germline, CDR1 is LNHDA, CDR2 SQIVND (reference sequence). The CDR3 length is 14 residues. The CDR3 nucleotides read TGTGCCAGTAGTAAGATGGACAACTCCTACGAGCAGTACTTC. Its translation is CASSKMDNSYEQYF.

This clone was observed a few times. This chain links TRBV15 with TRBJ2-7; D possibly corresponds to TRBD1 (6 bases). The germline V gene encodes CDR1 LNHNV and CDR2 YYDKDF (reference sequence). This CDR3 comprises 14 residues. V gave up 8 bases and J gave up 1 base, with 15 bases separating them. As DNA, the CDR3 is TGTGCCACCCGAGGGGGTAGCGATTCCTACGAGCAGTACTTC. The encoded protein is CATRGGSDSYEQYF.

This clone showed up just once. The chain has TRBV2 and TRBJ2-1; tentatively, D is TRBD1 (5 bases). The V end lost 7 bases, the J end lost 5 bases, and 12 bases lay between the germline ends. The germline V gene has CDR1 SNHLY and CDR2 FYNNEI. The CDR3 has 13 residues. CDR3: CASTTYRNNEQFF. The DNA for the CDR3 is TGTGCCAGCACCACTTACAGGAACAATGAGCAGTTCTTC.

The rearrangement joins TRBV9 to TRBJ1-1; possible D gene TRBD1, 6 bases. This CDR3 has 15 amino acids. Germline lookup yields CDR1 SGDLS and CDR2 YYNGEE. V was clipped by 4 bases and J by 0 bases, with 13 bases between them. CDR3 coding DNA: TGTGCCAGCAGCCCTAGCGGGGGCCTGAACACTGAAGCTTTCTTT. Translating it yields CASSPSGGLNTEAFF. Supplemented by reference TRBV9 and TRBJ1-1, the full variable domain reads DSGVTQTPKHLITATGQRVTLRCSPRSGDLSVYWYQQSLDQGLQFLIQYYNGEERAKGNILERFSAQQFPDLHSELNLSSLELGDSALYFCASSPSGGLNTEAFFGQGTRLTVV.

The chain employs TRBV7-9 and TRBJ1-2; the match to TRBD1 covers 7 bases. The V gene end was trimmed by 1 base and the J gene end by 6 bases; junction bases not matched to a gene: 5. Germline-derived CDR1 and CDR2 are SEHNR and FQNEAQ (reference sequence). This CDR3 spans 14 amino acids. The CDR3 spells CASSLVTGSDGYTF. CDR3 bases: TGTGCCAGCAGCTTAGTGACAGGGTCGGATGGCTACACCTTC.

V is TRBV9 and J is TRBJ1-4; D unclear. This CDR3 is 18 amino acids long. The V and J ends lost 4 bases and 0 bases respectively, with 19 bases between them. Germline CDR1 SGDLS, CDR2 YYNGEE. CDR3 sequence reads: CASSPSRGGWATNEKLFF. CDR3 sequence (DNA): TGTGCCAGCAGCCCCTCCCGTGGAGGTTGGGCAACTAATGAAAAACTGTTTTTT.

The chain has TRBV7-3 and TRBJ2-3; a possible D gene is TRBD2 (5 bases). Trimming shortened V by 0 bases and J by 2 bases, and 9 bases separated the two germline ends. Germline V gives CDR1 SGHTA, CDR2 FQGTGA. This CDR3 has 15 amino acids. This chain's CDR3 is CASSLTQRTTDTQYF. CDR3 sequence (DNA): TGTGCCAGCAGCTTAACGCAGCGGACCACAGATACGCAGTATTTT.

The chain couples TRBV30 to TRBJ2-7; D is possibly TRBD2 (6 bases). The CDR3 covers 14 residues. CDR1 is GTSNPN and CDR2 is SVGIG in the germline V gene (reference sequence). V dropped 2 bases and J dropped 2 bases, with 13 bases sitting between them. The CDR3 DNA reads as TGTGCCTGGAGTAGGGCGTGGAGGGCCTACGAGCAGTACTTC. The encoded protein is CAWSRAWRAYEQYF. Drawing the rest from reference TRBV30 and TRBJ2-7, the complete variable domain is SQTIHQWPATLVQPVGSPLSLECTVEGTSNPNLYWYRQAAGRGLQLLFYSVGIGQISSEVPQNLSASRPQDRQFILSSKKLLLSDSGFYLCAWSRAWRAYEQYFGPGTRLTVT.

In the case of this clone: Other DNA sequences in this specimen translate into the identical CDR3. The gene calls are TRBV4-3 and TRBJ2-7; perhaps TRBD2 as D (5 bases). Per germline, CDR1 LGHNA and CDR2 YSLEER. The V gene lost 0 bases and the J gene lost 0 bases, with 9 bases spanning the gap. The CDR3 runs to 15 residues. The CDR3 DNA sequence: TGCGCCAGCAGCCAAGACCCGGGGAGCTCCTACGAGCAGTACTTC. Translated, it gives CASSQDPGSSYEQYF.

J is TRBJ2-1 and V is TRBV6-5; 9 nucleotides match TRBD2. Looked up from germline, CDR1 is MNHEY and CDR2 is SVGAGI. CDR3 length: 15 amino acids. V was clipped by 6 bases and J by 6 bases; unmatched bases: 9. The CDR3 reads CASSQFAGGPNEQFF. In DNA, the CDR3 is TGTGCCAGCAGCCAGTTCGCGGGGGGGCCCAATGAGCAGTTCTTC.

This clone came up a few times. The chain has TRBV7-9 and TRBJ2-3; 7 nucleotides line up with TRBD2. Germline CDR1 reads SEHNR; CDR2 reads FQNEAQ (reference sequence). V shed 5 bases and J 2 bases; nucleotides not matched to a gene: 10. The CDR3 consists of 16 residues. The CDR3 protein is CASSLSGLRNTDTQYF. The CDR3 region has the DNA TGTGCCAGCAGCCTTAGCGGGCTTCGTAACACAGATACGCAGTATTTT.

This clone was detected only once. The V and J genes are TRBV7-7 and TRBJ2-2; 7 positions match TRBD1. The CDR3 is 13 amino acids. Germline values: CDR1 SSHAT, CDR2 FNYEAQ (reference sequence). Germline trimming cut 3 bases from V and 5 bases from J; bases unmatched to any gene: 0. CDR3 region: CASSLTGTGELFF. The CDR3 DNA reads TGTGCCAGCAGCTTGACAGGGACCGGGGAGCTGTTTTTT.

V and J are TRBV2 and TRBJ2-2; the D gene is possibly TRBD2 (6 bases). V dropped 8 bases and J dropped 7 bases, with 17 bases sitting between them. The length of the CDR3 is 14 residues. In germline, CDR1 is SNHLY, CDR2 FYNNEI. This CDR3 is CASGVRGTDGELFF. The DNA of the CDR3 is TGTGCCAGCGGGGTTCGGGGGACGGACGGGGAGCTGTTTTTT. Variable domain in full (rest from reference TRBV2 and TRBJ2-2): EPEVTQTPSHQVTQMGQEVILRCVPISNHLYFYWYRQILGQKVEFLVSFYNNEISEKSEIFDDQFSVERPDGSNFTLKIRSTKLEDSAMYFCASGVRGTDGELFFGEGSRLTVL.